The rows below give T cell receptor beta chains drawn from one sample of a study of cytomegalovirus exposure and HLA in healthy donors. This table comes from immunoSEQ multiplex PCR, and its TCRdb copy is limited to in-frame clones, with some not included. The sample contains approximately 65,000 clones, more than 85% of which appear only once. Sequencing was done on a sample of PBMCs. These receptors originate from a man aged 18-30 years in good health and CMV-seropositive. Each CDR3 is given without its conserved first and last residue. Fields, in order: CDR3 protein, clone size, V gene, D gene, J gene. The D gene is left open where the match is weak. The size field is filled for only some rows; it gives once, few, many or a size class.

ASSRTSGRIGEQF once TRBV10-2 TRBD2 TRBJ2-1
ARINGRPAGEAF - TRBV19 - TRBJ1-1
ATDRDTVMNTEAF - TRBV28 - TRBJ1-1
ASSFVLRGQRNNEQF - TRBV28 TRBD1 TRBJ2-1
ASSLNLGGPGRGQF - TRBV27 - TRBJ2-1
ASSFTNRGSYGYT - TRBV5-5 TRBD1 TRBJ1-2
ASSQGPTSGTYEQY - TRBV4-1 TRBD2 TRBJ2-7
ASSYRLAGGTNEQF - TRBV4-1 TRBD2 TRBJ2-1
ASTRDRGAEQY - TRBV30 TRBD1 TRBJ2-7
ASSLGQAQETQY - TRBV5-1 TRBD1 TRBJ2-5
ASSFSGRIPGEQF - TRBV6-6 TRBD2 TRBJ2-1
ASSLQGYEQF - TRBV28 TRBD1 TRBJ2-1
ASRVGGAKNIQY - TRBV2 - TRBJ2-4
ASSVGAGAEAF - TRBV9 - TRBJ1-1
ATQGVGGRSLTGELF - TRBV15 TRBD2 TRBJ2-2
ASSLGLAGGLSSYNEQF - TRBV11-2 TRBD2 TRBJ2-1
ASSLAGGKNEQF - TRBV7-3 TRBD2 TRBJ2-1
AWSGGSGNTIY - TRBV30 - TRBJ1-3
ASSLGGGGGAQPSYEQY - TRBV5-1 - TRBJ2-7
ASSYSGGHGGYT few TRBV7-3 TRBD1 TRBJ1-2
ASRGASSTDTQY - TRBV2 - TRBJ2-3
ASSPRRDYGYT - TRBV6-5 - TRBJ1-2
ASSSLAGSSYEQY - TRBV6-1 TRBD2 TRBJ2-7
ATPAGGLAGGHLAKNIQY - TRBV9 TRBD2 TRBJ2-4
ASSPGTAGEGELF - TRBV9 - TRBJ2-2
ASSLEGLAGAGTGELF - TRBV5-1 TRBD2 TRBJ2-2
AWIDRWQMNTEAF - TRBV30 - TRBJ1-1